The clone carrying this T cell receptor (beta chain) was seen at least ten times. A read error may be the cause here, since a much bigger clone is one base away. TCR beta cDNA was made from 500 ng total RNA with a constant-region primer. Slightly modified ARM-PCR, run as three nested multiplex PCR rounds, produced the TCR beta libraries. Using its own MiXCR run on the multiplex PCR reads, TCRdb lists one record per CDR3 protein. This repertoire shows fewer than 350,000 distinct CDR3 sequences, around three fifths found once; its top ten account for approximately 9%. The sample comes from a study of tumor-infiltrating lymphocytes in primary liver carcinoma. Blood RNA originated from unsorted whole blood, with germline DNA additionally extracted. The receptor was derived from a man aged 40-49 years with primary liver carcinoma and hepatitis B virus infection. The specimen sequenced was peripheral blood.

The chain's CDR3 is CASSTGLAVQEAQYF. The CDR3 DNA follows: TGTGCCAGCAGCACGGGACTAGCGGTCCAAGAGGCCCAGTACTTC. The chain couples TRBV11-2 to TRBJ2-5, with TRBD2 identical over 11 bases. Germline values: CDR1 SGHAT, CDR2 FQNNGV. This CDR3 comprises 15 residues.